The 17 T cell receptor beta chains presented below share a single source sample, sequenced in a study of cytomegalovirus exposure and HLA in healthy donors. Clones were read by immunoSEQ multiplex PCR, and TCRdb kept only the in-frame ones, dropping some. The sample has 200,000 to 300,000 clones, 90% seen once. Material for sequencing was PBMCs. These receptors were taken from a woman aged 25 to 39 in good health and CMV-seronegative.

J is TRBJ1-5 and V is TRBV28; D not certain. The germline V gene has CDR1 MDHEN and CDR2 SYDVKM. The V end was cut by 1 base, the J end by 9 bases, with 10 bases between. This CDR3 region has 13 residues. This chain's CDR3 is CASSLSRSGPQHF. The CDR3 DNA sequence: TGTGCCAGCAGTTTATCCAGGTCTGGGCCCCAGCATTTT.

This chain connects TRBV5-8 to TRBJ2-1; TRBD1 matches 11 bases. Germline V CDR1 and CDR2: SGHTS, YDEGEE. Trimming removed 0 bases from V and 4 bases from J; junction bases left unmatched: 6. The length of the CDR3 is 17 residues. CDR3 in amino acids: CASSLALGQGDYNEQFF. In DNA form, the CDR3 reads TGTGCCAGCAGCTTGGCCCTGGGACAGGGGGATTACAATGAGCAGTTCTTC.

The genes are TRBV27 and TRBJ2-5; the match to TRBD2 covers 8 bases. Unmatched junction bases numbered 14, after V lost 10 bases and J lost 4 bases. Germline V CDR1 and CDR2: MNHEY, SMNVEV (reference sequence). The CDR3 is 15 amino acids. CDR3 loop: CATSGWSGSSETQYF. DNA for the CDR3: TGTGCCACCTCGGGTTGGAGCGGGAGCTCAGAGACCCAGTACTTC.

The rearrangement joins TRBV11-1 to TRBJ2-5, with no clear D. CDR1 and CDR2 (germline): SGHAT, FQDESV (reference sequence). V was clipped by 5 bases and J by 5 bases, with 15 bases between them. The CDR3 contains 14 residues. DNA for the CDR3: TGTGCCAGCAGCCCCCGTTTTAAACGGGAGACCCAGTACTTC. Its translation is CASSPRFKRETQYF.

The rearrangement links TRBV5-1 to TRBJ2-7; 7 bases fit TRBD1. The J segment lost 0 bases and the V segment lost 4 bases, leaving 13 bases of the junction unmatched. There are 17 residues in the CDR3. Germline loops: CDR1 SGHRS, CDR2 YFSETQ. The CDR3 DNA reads TGCGCCAGCAGCCACGGACAGGTCTGGGGAAGCTCCTACGAGCAGTACTTC. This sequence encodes CASSHGQVWGSSYEQYF.

The CDR3, as DNA: TGTGCCAGCAGCCAATTACCGACTAGCAAGGAGCAGTTCTTC. Translation: CASSQLPTSKEQFF. The V and J genes are TRBV4-2 and TRBJ2-1, with 7 bases lining up with TRBD2. The germline V gene has CDR1 LGHNA and CDR2 YNFKEQ. The CDR3 spans 14 residues. V was clipped by 2 bases and J by 10 bases; unmatched bases: 8.

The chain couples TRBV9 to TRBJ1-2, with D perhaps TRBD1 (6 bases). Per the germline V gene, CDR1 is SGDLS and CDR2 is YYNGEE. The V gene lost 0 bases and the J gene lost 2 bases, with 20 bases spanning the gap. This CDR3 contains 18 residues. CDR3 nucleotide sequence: TGTGCCAGCAGCGTAGGGGGGTCCTCGGACAGCAGAAACTATGGCTACACCTTC. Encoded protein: CASSVGGSSDSRNYGYTF.

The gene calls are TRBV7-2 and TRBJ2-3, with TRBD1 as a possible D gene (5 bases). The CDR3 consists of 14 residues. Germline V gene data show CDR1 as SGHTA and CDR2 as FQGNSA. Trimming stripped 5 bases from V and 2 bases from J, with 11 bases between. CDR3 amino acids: CASSQGSNTDTQYF. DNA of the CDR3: TGTGCCAGCAGCCAGGGTTCTAACACAGATACGCAGTATTTT. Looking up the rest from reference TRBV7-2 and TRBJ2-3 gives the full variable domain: GAGVSQSPSNKVTEKGKDVELRCDPISGHTALYWYRQSLGQGLEFLIYFQGNSAPDKSGLPSDRFSAERTGGSVSTLTIQRTQQEDSAVYLCASSQGSNTDTQYFGPGTRLTVL.

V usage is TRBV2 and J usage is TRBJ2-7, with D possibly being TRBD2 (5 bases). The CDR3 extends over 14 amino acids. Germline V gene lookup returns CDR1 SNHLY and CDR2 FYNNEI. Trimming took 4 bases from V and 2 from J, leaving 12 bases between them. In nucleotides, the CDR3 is TGTGCCAGCAGTGCTTCTAGCCGAACCTACGAGCAGTACTTC. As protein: CASSASSRTYEQYF. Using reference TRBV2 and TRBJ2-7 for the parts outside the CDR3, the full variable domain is EPEVTQTPSHQVTQMGQEVILRCVPISNHLYFYWYRQILGQKVEFLVSFYNNEISEKSEIFDDQFSVERPDGSNFTLKIRSTKLEDSAMYFCASSASSRTYEQYFGPGTRLTVT.

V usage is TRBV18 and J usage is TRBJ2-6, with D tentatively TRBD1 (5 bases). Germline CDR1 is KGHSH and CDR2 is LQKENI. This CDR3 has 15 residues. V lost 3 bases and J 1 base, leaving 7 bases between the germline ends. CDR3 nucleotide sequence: TGTGCCAGCTCACCCGACAGATCTGGGGCCAACGTCCTGACTTTC. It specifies CASSPDRSGANVLTF.

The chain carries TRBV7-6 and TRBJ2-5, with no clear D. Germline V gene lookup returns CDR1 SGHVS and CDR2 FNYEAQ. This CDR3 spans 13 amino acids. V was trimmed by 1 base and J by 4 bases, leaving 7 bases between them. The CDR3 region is CASSLVGIETQYF. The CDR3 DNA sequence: TGTGCCAGCAGCTTAGTAGGGATAGAGACCCAGTACTTC.

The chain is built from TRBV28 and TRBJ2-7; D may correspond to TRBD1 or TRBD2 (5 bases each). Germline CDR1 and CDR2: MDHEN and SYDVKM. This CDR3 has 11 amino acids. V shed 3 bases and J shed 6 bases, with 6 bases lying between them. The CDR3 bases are TGTGCCAGCAGTTTTGGGGGCGAGCAGTACTTC. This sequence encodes CASSFGGEQYF.

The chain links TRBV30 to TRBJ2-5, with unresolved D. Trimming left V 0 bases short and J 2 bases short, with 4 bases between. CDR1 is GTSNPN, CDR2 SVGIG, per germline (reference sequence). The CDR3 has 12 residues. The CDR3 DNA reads TGTGCCTGGAGTGTAGGACAAGAGACCCAGTACTTC. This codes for CAWSVGQETQYF.

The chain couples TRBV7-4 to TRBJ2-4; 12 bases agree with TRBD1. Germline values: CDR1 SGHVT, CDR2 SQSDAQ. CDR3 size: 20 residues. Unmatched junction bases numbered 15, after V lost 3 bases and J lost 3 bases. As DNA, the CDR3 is TGTGCCAGCAGCTTTAGCGCCCGGGACAGGGGGCGGTTGGACAAAAACATTCAGTACTTC. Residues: CASSFSARDRGRLDKNIQYF.

CDR3 nucleotide sequence: TGTGCCAGCAGCCCCAGCGGGGGGGAAGAGACCCAGTACTTC. Translating it yields CASSPSGGEETQYF. This chain joins TRBV9 and TRBJ2-5; 10 bases map to TRBD2. This CDR3 spans 14 amino acids. The ends lost 4 bases at V and 3 bases at J; junction bases unmatched: 3. Looked up from germline, CDR1 is SGDLS and CDR2 is YYNGEE. Using reference TRBV9 and TRBJ2-5 for the parts outside the CDR3, the full variable domain is DSGVTQTPKHLITATGQRVTLRCSPRSGDLSVYWYQQSLDQGLQFLIQYYNGEERAKGNILERFSAQQFPDLHSELNLSSLELGDSALYFCASSPSGGEETQYFGPGTRLLVL.

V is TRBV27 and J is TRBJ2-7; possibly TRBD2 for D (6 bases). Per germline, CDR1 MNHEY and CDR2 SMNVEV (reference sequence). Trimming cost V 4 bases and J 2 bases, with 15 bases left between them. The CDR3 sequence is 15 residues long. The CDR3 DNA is TGTGCCAGCAGTTGGTCCAGCGCGGGGACCTACGAGCAGTACTTC. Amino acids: CASSWSSAGTYEQYF.

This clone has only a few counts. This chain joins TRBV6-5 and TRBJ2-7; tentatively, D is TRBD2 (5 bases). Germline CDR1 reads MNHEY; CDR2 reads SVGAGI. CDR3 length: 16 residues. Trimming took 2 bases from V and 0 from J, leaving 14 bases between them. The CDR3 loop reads CASSYRGQSYSYEQYF. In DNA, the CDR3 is TGTGCCAGCAGTTACCGCGGGCAGAGCTACTCCTACGAGCAGTACTTC.